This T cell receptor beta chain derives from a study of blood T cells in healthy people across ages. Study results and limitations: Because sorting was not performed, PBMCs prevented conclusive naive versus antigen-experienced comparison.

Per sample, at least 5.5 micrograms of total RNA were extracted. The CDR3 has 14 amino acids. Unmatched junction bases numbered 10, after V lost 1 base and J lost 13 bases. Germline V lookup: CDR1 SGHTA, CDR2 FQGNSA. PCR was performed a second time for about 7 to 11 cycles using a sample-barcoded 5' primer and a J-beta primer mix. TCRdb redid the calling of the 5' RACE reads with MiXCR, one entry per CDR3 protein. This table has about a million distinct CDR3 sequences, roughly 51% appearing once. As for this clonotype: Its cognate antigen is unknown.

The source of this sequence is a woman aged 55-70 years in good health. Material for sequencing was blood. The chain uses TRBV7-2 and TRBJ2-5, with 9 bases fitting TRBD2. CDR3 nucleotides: TGTGCCAGCAGCTTAGAAACTAGCGGGTCATCGCGGTACTTC. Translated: CASSLETSGSSRYF.